Below are 18 T cell receptor beta chains sequenced from a single sample in a study of T cell repertoires in cytomegalovirus infection. The antigens of these receptors remain unknown. TCRdb reanalysed the reads using MiXCR and keeps one entry per CDR3 protein. The sample has approximately 990,000 distinct CDR3 sequences, roughly 30% seen once. Here the sequenced sample was cultured CD8+ T cells from PBMCs, taken from culture after CMV antigen stimulation. The receptors shown here come from a human donor in good health (CMV status not recorded). Some clones in this sample may be carry-over from other donors' samples.

J is TRBJ2-3 and V is TRBV6-2 or TRBV6-3; 7 bases match TRBD1. Germline V lookup: CDR1 MNHEY, CDR2 SVGEGT. This CDR3 is 16 amino acids long. J lost 3 bases, V lost 8 bases, and 14 bases had no gene match. DNA of the CDR3: TGTGCCAGCTCACGGACCTGGGACAGAATGACAGATACGCAGTATTTT. Protein sequence: CASSRTWDRMTDTQYF.

This clonotype was found a few times. The rearrangement links TRBV4-1 to TRBJ2-1; 9 nucleotides align to TRBD1. Germline CDR1 is MGHRA and CDR2 is YSYEKL. V lost 4 bases and J lost 2; bases outside the gene matches: 6. The CDR3 runs 16 residues. As DNA, the CDR3 is TGCGCCAGCAGCCGCACCGGGACAGGGACCTACAATGAGCAGTTCTTC. As protein: CASSRTGTGTYNEQFF.

The chain has TRBV19 and TRBJ2-2; D remains unclear. Germline V gives CDR1 LNHDA, CDR2 SQIVND (reference sequence). Between the trimmed V and J ends, which lost 7 bases and 4 bases, there was a span of 7 bases. CDR3 size: 12 residues. The DNA for the CDR3 is TGTGCCAGTATCCAAGGCACCGGGGAGCTGTTTTTT. Amino acid sequence: CASIQGTGELFF. Drawing the rest from reference TRBV19 and TRBJ2-2, the complete variable domain is DGGITQSPKYLFRKEGQNVTLSCEQNLNHDAMYWYRQDPGQGLRLIYYSQIVNDFQKGDIAEGYSVSREKKESFPLTVTSAQKNPTAFYLCASIQGTGELFFGEGSRLTVL.

CDR3 nucleotides: TGTGCCAGCAGTTTATACTTCTCTGACCCGCAGCCATCCTCTGGAAACACCATATATTTT. Residues: CASSLYFSDPQPSSGNTIYF. The rearrangement links TRBV28 to TRBJ1-3; D uncertain. The CDR3 spans 20 residues. V gave up 1 base and J gave up 0 bases, with 22 bases separating them. Germline CDR1 and CDR2: MDHEN and SYDVKM.

In this sample, this clonotype turned up a few times. The V gene is TRBV12-3 or TRBV12-4, the J gene TRBJ2-5; TRBD2 matches at 10 bases. Trimming cost V 7 bases and J 2 bases; bases outside gene matches: 4. This CDR3 is built from 14 residues. CDR3 nucleotides: TGTGCCAGCACCCATAGCGGGGGGCAAGAGACCCAGTACTTC. Translating it yields CASTHSGGQETQYF.

The table lists this clonotype with a count of one. V is TRBV9 and J is TRBJ2-7; D gene unclear. The CDR3 runs to 13 residues. Germline lookup yields CDR1 SGDLS and CDR2 YYNGEE. V lost 0 bases and J 7 bases, leaving 11 bases between the germline ends. The CDR3 nucleotides are TGTGCCAGCAGCGTAGGGTCCCTTACGGAGCAGTACTTC. Amino acid sequence: CASSVGSLTEQYF. The whole variable domain, filled in from reference TRBV9 and TRBJ2-7, reads DSGVTQTPKHLITATGQRVTLRCSPRSGDLSVYWYQQSLDQGLQFLIQYYNGEERAKGNILERFSAQQFPDLHSELNLSSLELGDSALYFCASSVGSLTEQYFGPGTRLTVT.

V gene TRBV27 combines with J gene TRBJ1-6, with D possibly matching TRBD1 (6 bases). This CDR3 spans 16 amino acids. Germline CDR1 is MNHEY and CDR2 is SMNVEV (reference sequence). The ends were cut back, 3 bases at V and 0 bases at J, with 9 bases in the middle. Here the CDR3 reads CASSFTGSSYNSPLHF. Written as DNA, the CDR3 is TGTGCCAGCAGTTTTACAGGGAGCTCCTATAATTCACCCCTCCACTTT.

The CDR3 is CASSIIGTGNEQFF. For the CDR3, the DNA is TGTGCCAGTAGTATAATTGGGACAGGGAATGAGCAGTTCTTC. The V and J genes are TRBV19 and TRBJ2-1, with 9 bases aligning to TRBD1. Germline-derived CDR1 and CDR2 are LNHDA and SQIVND (reference sequence). V shed 2 bases and J 7 bases; nucleotides not matched to a gene: 3. The CDR3 covers 14 residues.

The chain combines TRBV7-6 with TRBJ2-3; no clear D gene. V lost 5 bases and J 0 bases, leaving 15 bases between the germline ends. CDR3 length: 16 amino acids. Germline V gene lookup returns CDR1 SGHVS and CDR2 FNYEAQ. CDR3 region: CASSRGTTPSTDTQYF. The CDR3 DNA reads as TGTGCCAGCAGCCGAGGCACTACACCTAGCACAGATACGCAGTATTTT. Complete variable domain (other parts from reference TRBV7-6 and TRBJ2-3): GAGVSQSPRYKVTKRGQDVALRCDPISGHVSLYWYRQALGQGPEFLTYFNYEAQQDKSGLPNDRFSAERPEGSISTLTIQRTEQRDSAMYRCASSRGTTPSTDTQYFGPGTRLTVL.

This clonotype turned up a few times. The chain couples TRBV7-3 to TRBJ1-1; TRBD1 agrees at 9 bases. Trimming cost V 4 bases and J 1 base; bases outside gene matches: 4. CDR3 size: 15 residues. CDR1 SGHTA and CDR2 FQGTGA come from the germline V gene. The CDR3 here is CASSSLGQGNTEAFF. DNA for the CDR3: TGTGCCAGCAGCTCCCTGGGACAGGGGAACACTGAAGCTTTCTTT.

This clonotype was counted at least ten times. In DNA form, the CDR3 reads TGTGCCAGCAGCGCTTCCAAGGTTCGGGTCAAACAGTTCTTC. Protein: CASSASKVRVKQFF. V is TRBV7-8 and J is TRBJ2-1; no clear D gene. This CDR3 is 14 amino acids long. CDR1 is SGHVS and CDR2 is FQNEAQ in the germline V gene. The germline V and J ends were trimmed by 5 bases and 13 bases, with 21 bases remaining between them.

The chain carries TRBV6-2 or TRBV6-3 and TRBJ2-5; the D gene is possibly TRBD2 (7 bases). The germline gives CDR1 MNHEY, CDR2 SVGEGT. The CDR3 covers 14 residues. The V end was cut by 3 bases, the J end by 5 bases, with 13 bases between. This CDR3 reads CASSYRGAGETQYF. CDR3 DNA sequence: TGTGCCAGCAGTTATCGGGGGGCAGGGGAGACCCAGTACTTC.

The gene calls are TRBV28 and TRBJ1-4; D gene uncertain. Germline-derived CDR1 and CDR2 are MDHEN and SYDVKM. The V end was cut by 3 bases, the J end by 3 bases, with 11 bases between. CDR3 length: 15 residues. Here the CDR3 reads CASSFPPGSNEKLFF. DNA of the CDR3: TGTGCCAGCAGTTTCCCACCGGGATCTAATGAAAAACTGTTTTTT. The full variable domain, with the rest looked up from reference TRBV28 and TRBJ1-4, is DVKVTQSSRYLVKRTGEKVFLECVQDMDHENMFWYRQDPGLGLRLIYFSYDVKMKEKGDIPEGYSVSREKKERFSLILESASTNQTSMYLCASSFPPGSNEKLFFGSGTQLSVL.

In its sample, this clonotype was seen a few times. The V call is TRBV12-3 or TRBV12-4, the J call TRBJ1-4, with unresolved D. This CDR3 comprises 14 residues. With 3 bases removed from V and 4 bases from J, the gap between germline ends came to 9 bases. CDR3 coding DNA: TGTGCCAGCAGTTTGAAACGGTATAATGAAAAACTGTTTTTT. This codes for CASSLKRYNEKLFF.

The genes are TRBV6-8 and TRBJ2-7; 9 bases fit TRBD1. This CDR3 comprises 15 residues. Trimming took 0 bases from V and 4 from J; bases not matched to a gene: 4. Germline lookup yields CDR1 MNHGY and CDR2 SAAAGT. The CDR3 protein is CASSYSTGGQYEQYF. The CDR3 coding sequence is TGTGCCAGCAGTTACTCTACAGGGGGCCAATACGAGCAGTACTTC.

This clonotype has ten or more counts. The V and J genes are TRBV7-8 and TRBJ1-1; no definite D call. CDR3 length equals 13 residues. Germline V gene sequence: CDR1 SGHVS, CDR2 FQNEAQ. V was shortened by 1 base and J by 8 bases, with 11 bases between the two germline ends. The CDR3 nucleotides are TGTGCCAGCAGCTTAGGAGGGCCGGCAGAAGCTTTCTTT. Protein product: CASSLGGPAEAFF.

This rearrangement joins TRBV7-9 to TRBJ2-2; D is uncertain. This CDR3 comprises 15 residues. In germline, CDR1 is SEHNR, CDR2 FQNEAQ (reference sequence). V dropped 1 base and J dropped 6 bases, with 12 bases sitting between them. The CDR3 spells CASSLGFSISGELFF. CDR3 DNA sequence: TGTGCCAGCAGCTTAGGGTTTAGCATCTCCGGGGAGCTGTTTTTT.

The rearrangement links TRBV5-1 to TRBJ1-1; D unclear. CDR1 is SGHRS, CDR2 YFSETQ, per germline. The CDR3 length is 16 residues. V was pared by 3 bases and J by 3 bases, with 18 bases between. The CDR3 spells CASSSLDQPRDTEAFF. DNA for the CDR3: TGCGCCAGCAGCTCCCTCGATCAGCCCCGGGACACTGAAGCTTTCTTT. Supplemented by reference TRBV5-1 and TRBJ1-1, the full variable domain reads KAGVTQTPRYLIKTRGQQVTLSCSPISGHRSVSWYQQTPGQGLQFLFEYFSETQRNKGNFPGRFSGRQFSNSRSEMNVSTLELGDSALYLCASSSLDQPRDTEAFFGQGTRLTVV.